These T cell receptor beta chains were read from a single sample in a study of T cells in Graves' hyperthyroidism and ophthalmopathy. One entry per CDR3 protein, called by TCRdb with MiXCR from the multiplex PCR reads. This table has around 350,000 distinct CDR3 sequences, 19% appearing once. The material sequenced was blood. The receptors originated from a young woman with Graves' hyperthyroidism. Each CDR3 is given with its conserved first and last residue. The D gene is left open where the match is weak. The size entry is marked missing in some rows and otherwise reads once, few, many or a size class.

clone_size,d_call,v_call,j_call,cdr3_aa,cdr3_nt
many,NA,TRBV12-3/TRBV12-4,TRBJ1-1,CASSFRSLNTEAFF,TGTGCCAGCAGTTTCCGGTCTTTGAACACTGAAGCTTTCTTT
many,NA,TRBV13,TRBJ1-5,CASSLGAQGNQPQHF,TGTGCCAGCAGCTTAGGCGCTCAGGGGAATCAGCCCCAGCATTTT
few,NA,TRBV3-1,TRBJ1-5,CASSQVYGPNQPQHF,TGTGCCAGCAGCCAAGTATATGGACCCAATCAGCCCCAGCATTTT
many,TRBD1,TRBV7-3,TRBJ2-7,CASSLQTGVGYEQYF,TGTGCCAGCAGCTTACAAACAGGGGTCGGCTACGAGCAGTACTTC
many,NA,TRBV29-1,TRBJ1-1,CSAPLGQLNTEAFF,TGCAGCGCACCGCTGGGGCAGTTGAACACTGAAGCTTTCTTT
NA,TRBD1,TRBV7-3,TRBJ2-7,CASSFLTGDWLEQYF,TGTGCCAGCAGCTTCCTGACAGGGGATTGGCTCGAGCAGTACTTC
NA,NA,TRBV28,TRBJ1-6,CASRPNRNSPLHF,TGTGCCAGCCGGCCCAACAGGAATTCACCCCTCCACTTT
NA,NA,TRBV7-8,TRBJ2-7,CASMRSYEQYF,TGTGCCAGCATGCGCTCCTACGAGCAGTACTTC
many,TRBD2,TRBV6-4,TRBJ2-5,CASSPLPGLPTVPSAPQETQYF,TGTGCCAGCAGTCCCCTCCCGGGACTACCCACGGTCCCATCAGCCCCCCAAGAGACCCAGTACTTC
many,TRBD1,TRBV6-5,TRBJ1-3,CASSYPGTDPIYF,TGTGCCAGCAGTTACCCTGGGACAGACCCCATATATTTT
many,NA,TRBV3-1,TRBJ2-2,CASSPMRLGVTANTGELFF,TGTGCCAGCAGCCCGATGCGATTAGGGGTAACCGCGAACACCGGGGAGCTGTTTTTT
many,NA,TRBV30,TRBJ1-2,CAWSGRNGGYTF,TGTGCCTGGAGTGGGAGGAATGGAGGCTACACCTTC
many,NA,TRBV2,TRBJ2-7,CASSDGALGNEQYF,TGTGCCAGCAGTGACGGGGCGCTGGGGAACGAGCAGTACTTC
few,NA,TRBV4-1,TRBJ1-2,CASSQESLAVDYGYTF,TGCGCCAGCAGCCAAGAAAGTTTGGCAGTCGACTATGGCTACACCTTC
many,NA,TRBV7-2,TRBJ2-5,CASSFLSGTAGETQYF,TGTGCCAGCAGCTTCCTCTCCGGGACCGCGGGAGAGACCCAGTACTTC
many,NA,TRBV18,TRBJ1-3,CASSSIETAGNTIYF,TGTGCCAGCTCATCTATAGAGACAGCTGGAAACACCATATATTTT
many,NA,TRBV15,TRBJ1-1,CATSRDPYSGGITEAFF,TGTGCCACCAGCAGAGATCCCTATTCAGGAGGGATCACTGAAGCTTTCTTT
NA,TRBD1,TRBV30,TRBJ1-5,CAWTDRVHQPQHF,TGTGCCTGGACAGACAGGGTACATCAGCCCCAGCATTTT
many,TRBD2,TRBV6-5,TRBJ2-7,CASSYRGVAYEQYF,TGTGCCAGCAGTTATCGGGGGGTCGCCTACGAGCAGTACTTC
many,TRBD1,TRBV7-8,TRBJ1-1,CASSSARGLNTEAFF,TGTGCCAGCAGCTCGGCCAGGGGGTTGAACACTGAAGCTTTCTTT
NA,TRBD2,TRBV6-2/TRBV6-3,TRBJ2-7,CASSYGGGTYEQYF,TGTGCCAGCAGTTACGGCGGGGGGACCTACGAGCAGTACTTC
NA,TRBD2,TRBV6-5,TRBJ2-5,CASSTSTSGVQETQYF,TGTGCCAGCAGTACTAGCACTAGCGGGGTACAAGAGACCCAGTACTTC
many,TRBD2,TRBV10-3,TRBJ2-2,CAISESFGGARNTGELFF,TGTGCCATCAGTGAGTCCTTCGGGGGGGCGCGGAACACCGGGGAGCTGTTTTTT
many,NA,TRBV28,TRBJ2-7,CASSSPPGNEQYF,TGTGCCAGCAGTTCCCCTCCCGGCAATGAGCAGTACTTC
many,TRBD2,TRBV28,TRBJ2-7,CASITSGTYEQYF,TGTGCCAGCATAACTAGCGGTACCTACGAGCAGTACTTC
many,TRBD2,TRBV20-1,TRBJ2-5,CSARALLAGGQETQYF,TGCAGTGCTAGAGCCCTACTAGCGGGGGGTCAAGAGACCCAGTACTTC
many,NA,TRBV4-1,TRBJ2-7,CASSQVGRDTSYEQYF,TGCGCCAGCAGCCAAGTTGGGCGGGACACGAGCTACGAGCAGTACTTC
many,TRBD1,TRBV6-5,TRBJ1-1,CASSYGQGGFTEAFF,TGTGCCAGCAGTTACGGACAGGGGGGGTTTACTGAAGCTTTCTTT
NA,NA,TRBV18,TRBJ1-2,CASSPSIQGGMNYGYTF,TGTGCCAGCTCACCATCAATTCAAGGGGGGATGAACTATGGCTACACCTTC
few,NA,TRBV11-2,TRBJ2-7,CASSGGVRQDSYEQYF,TGTGCCAGCAGCGGCGGGGTGAGGCAGGACTCCTACGAGCAGTACTTC
NA,TRBD2,TRBV6-1,TRBJ2-5,CASKLAVEETQYF,TGTGCCAGCAAACTAGCGGTGGAAGAGACCCAGTACTTC
many,NA,TRBV6-1,TRBJ1-5,CASKKQGINQPQHF,TGTGCCAGCAAGAAGCAGGGAATCAATCAGCCCCAGCATTTT
many,NA,TRBV29-1,TRBJ2-5,CSVGSRRKETQYF,TGCAGCGTTGGTTCACGACGAAAAGAGACCCAGTACTTC
NA,TRBD2,TRBV4-1,TRBJ2-4,CASSSGGASIRIQYF,TGCGCCAGCAGCTCCGGGGGGGCCTCTATTCGCATTCAGTACTTC
once,NA,TRBV28,TRBJ2-5,CASKVQGWETQYF,TGTGCCAGCAAGGTGCAGGGCTGGGAGACCCAGTACTTC
NA,TRBD2,TRBV20-1,TRBJ2-7,CSARDRGGLDSYEQYF,TGCAGTGCTAGAGATCGGGGGGGATTGGACTCCTACGAGCAGTACTTC
many,NA,TRBV6-1,TRBJ2-7,CASSAIRLHEQYF,TGTGCCAGCTCAGCTATACGGCTACACGAGCAGTACTTC
many,NA,TRBV6-5,TRBJ1-1,CASSYGDSTPTEAFF,TGTGCCAGCAGTTACGGCGACAGCACTCCCACTGAAGCTTTCTTT
many,NA,TRBV7-9,TRBJ1-1,CASSLGQLEAFF,TGTGCCAGCAGCTTAGGACAGCTTGAAGCTTTCTTT
few,NA,TRBV10-3,TRBJ1-1,CAIGAGRTSEAFF,TGTGCCATCGGGGCCGGACGAACTTCCGAAGCTTTCTTT
many,NA,TRBV29-1,TRBJ2-4,CSVEEPAKNIQYF,TGCAGCGTGGAGGAGCCAGCCAAAAACATTCAGTACTTC
many,NA,TRBV30,TRBJ2-5,CAWSEWGRRETQYF,TGTGCCTGGAGTGAGTGGGGTCGGCGAGAGACCCAGTACTTC
NA,TRBD2,TRBV6-5,TRBJ2-5,CASSYLSGRETQYF,TGTGCCAGCAGTTACCTTAGCGGGAGAGAGACCCAGTACTTC